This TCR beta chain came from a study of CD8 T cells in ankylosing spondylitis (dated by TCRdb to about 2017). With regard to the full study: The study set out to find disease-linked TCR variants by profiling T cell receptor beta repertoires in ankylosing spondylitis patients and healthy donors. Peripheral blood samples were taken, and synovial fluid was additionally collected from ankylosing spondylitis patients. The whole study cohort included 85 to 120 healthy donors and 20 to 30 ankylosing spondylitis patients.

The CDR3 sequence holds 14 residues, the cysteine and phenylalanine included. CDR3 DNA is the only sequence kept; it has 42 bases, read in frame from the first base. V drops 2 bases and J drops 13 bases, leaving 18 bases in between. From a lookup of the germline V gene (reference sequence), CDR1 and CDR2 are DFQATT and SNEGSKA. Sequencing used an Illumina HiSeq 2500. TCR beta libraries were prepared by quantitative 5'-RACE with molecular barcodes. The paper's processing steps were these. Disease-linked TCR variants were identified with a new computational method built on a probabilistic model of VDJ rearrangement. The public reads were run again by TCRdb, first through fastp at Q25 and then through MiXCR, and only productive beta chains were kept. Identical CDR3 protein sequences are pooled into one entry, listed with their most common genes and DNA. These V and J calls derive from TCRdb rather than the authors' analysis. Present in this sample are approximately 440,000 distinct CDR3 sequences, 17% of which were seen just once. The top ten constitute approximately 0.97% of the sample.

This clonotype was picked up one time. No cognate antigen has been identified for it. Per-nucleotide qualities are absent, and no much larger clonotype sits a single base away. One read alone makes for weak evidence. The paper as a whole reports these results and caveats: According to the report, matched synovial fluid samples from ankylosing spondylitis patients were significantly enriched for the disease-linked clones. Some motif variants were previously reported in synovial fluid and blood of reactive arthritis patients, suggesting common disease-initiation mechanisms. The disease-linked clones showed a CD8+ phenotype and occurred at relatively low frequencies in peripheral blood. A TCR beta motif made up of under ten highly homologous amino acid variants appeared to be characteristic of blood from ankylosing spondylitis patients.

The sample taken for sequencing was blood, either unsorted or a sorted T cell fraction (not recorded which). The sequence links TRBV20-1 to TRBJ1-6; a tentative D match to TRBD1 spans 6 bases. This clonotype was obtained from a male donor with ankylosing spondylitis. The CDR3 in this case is CSARIGTRNNPLHF. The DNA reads TGCAGTGCTAGAATAGGGACACGGAATAACCCCCTCCACTTT.